The 22 T cell receptor beta chains below were found in one sample sequenced in a study of T cell responses to AZD1222 COVID-19 vaccine (dated by TCRdb to about 2021). What this sample's time point label stands for: about 28 days (+/-7) after the second vaccine dose. Library preparation employed the immunoSEQ multiplex PCR assay. As stored in TCRdb, this immuneACCESS dataset retains in-frame rearrangements with V and J assigned. A fraction of the clones does not appear; measured against another copy, unresolved V genes explain less than half of the discrepancy, and the remainder lacks a known reason. For this sample the table gives some 130,000 clones, of which approximately 92% were detected only once. Around 6.5% of the sample goes to the ten largest clones. Sequenced material: peripheral blood, taken 28 days after the second AZD1222 dose. These receptors all stem from an adult who received the AZD1222 COVID-19 vaccine.

The genes are TRBV28 and TRBJ1-1, with D possibly being TRBD1 (5 bases). V gave up 5 bases and J gave up 1 base, with 26 bases separating them. Germline CDR1 MDHEN, CDR2 SYDVKM. The CDR3 totals 19 residues. The CDR3 nucleotides read TGTGCCAGCAGTCCACCCAGTACCGCCTTCCTAGGGGCGAACACTGAAGCTTTCTTT. It is translated as CASSPPSTAFLGANTEAFF.

This clone was counted once. The chain couples TRBV7-9 to TRBJ1-5; D call uncertain. V lost 3 bases and J lost 4, with 10 bases in between. In germline, CDR1 is SEHNR, CDR2 FQNEAQ (reference sequence). The CDR3 covers 14 residues. The CDR3 DNA follows: TGTGCCAGCAGCTTCTCGGCAGAAAATCAGCCCCAGCATTTT. This gives the protein CASSFSAENQPQHF.

The chain recombines TRBV3-1 (or the pseudogene TRBV3-2) with TRBJ1-4; D unclear. The CDR3 consists of 14 residues. The germline CDR1 and CDR2 sequences are LGHDT and YNNKEL (reference sequence). The V end lost 9 bases, the J end lost 0 bases, and 11 bases lay between the germline ends. As DNA, the CDR3 is TGTGCCAGTAGGATGGCAGCAACTAATGAAAAACTGTTTTTT. Protein product: CASRMAATNEKLFF.

V usage is TRBV7-9 and J usage is TRBJ1-1; unclear D gene. Germline loops: CDR1 SEHNR, CDR2 FQNEAQ (reference sequence). Trimming shortened V by 1 base and J by 4 bases, and 7 bases separated the two germline ends. This CDR3 has 13 amino acids. Written as DNA, the CDR3 is TGTGCCAGCAGCTTAGGGCTGGGCACTGAAGCTTTCTTT. Protein: CASSLGLGTEAFF.

The chain carries TRBV3-1 (or the pseudogene TRBV3-2) and TRBJ1-5, with a tentative D call TRBD1 (5 bases). Germline-derived CDR1 and CDR2 are LGHDT and YNNKEL (reference sequence). V was clipped by 1 base and J by 5 bases, with 12 bases between them. This CDR3 has 15 amino acids. CDR3 in DNA: TGTGCCAGCAGCCAAGGCGACAGCAGTCATCAGCCCCAGCATTTT. It specifies CASSQGDSSHQPQHF.

In DNA form, the CDR3 reads TGTGCCTGGAGTGTAGGAGTGTACTATGGCTACACCTTC. Amino acids: CAWSVGVYYGYTF. The chain combines TRBV30 with TRBJ1-2; no clear D gene. Germline V gene lookup returns CDR1 GTSNPN and CDR2 SVGIG (reference sequence). This CDR3 comprises 13 residues. Trimming removed 0 bases at V and 3 bases at J, with 8 bases between.

V gene TRBV14 combines with J gene TRBJ1-6; 7 nucleotides align to TRBD1. CDR3 length equals 15 residues. CDR1 is SGHDN, CDR2 FVKESK, per germline. The trim removed 3 bases at V and 9 bases at J, leaving 8 bases unmatched. The DNA of the CDR3 is TGTGCCAGCAGCCAGTCACAGGGGAGGAGTTCACCCCTCCACTTT. Translated: CASSQSQGRSSPLHF.

The chain has TRBV5-6 and TRBJ1-3; tentatively, D is TRBD1 (5 bases). Germline CDR1 reads SGHDT; CDR2 reads YYEEEE. CDR3 length: 14 amino acids. The V and J ends lost 3 bases and 4 bases respectively, with 11 bases between them. CDR3 DNA sequence: TGTGCCAGCAGCTCACGGGGGTTCGGAAACACCATATATTTT. It is translated as CASSSRGFGNTIYF. Looking up the rest from reference TRBV5-6 and TRBJ1-3 gives the full variable domain: DAGVTQSPTHLIKTRGQQVTLRCSPKSGHDTVSWYQQALGQGPQFIFQYYEEEERQRGNFPDRFSGHQFPNYSSELNVNALLLGDSALYLCASSSRGFGNTIYFGEGSWLTVV.

The rearrangement links TRBV18 to TRBJ2-4; 12 nucleotides line up with TRBD1. V lost 3 bases, J lost 8 bases, and 5 bases stayed unmatched. CDR3 length: 15 amino acids. Germline CDR1 reads KGHSH; CDR2 reads LQKENI. The CDR3 region has the DNA TGTGCCAGCTCACCCGGGACAGGGGGCATCGACATTCAGTACTTC. It yields the protein CASSPGTGGIDIQYF.

The chain combines TRBV19 with TRBJ2-1, with D possibly matching TRBD1 (7 bases). V was shortened by 5 bases and J by 9 bases, with 17 bases between the two germline ends. The CDR3 sequence is 14 residues long. Germline V gives CDR1 LNHDA, CDR2 SQIVND (reference sequence). The DNA of the CDR3 is TGTGCCAGTAGTTCGCAGGGGGGTTCGGGTGAGCAGTTCTTC. Translation gives CASSSQGGSGEQFF.

The chain recombines TRBV21-1 with TRBJ1-1; TRBD1 was called by the table and not checked on the DNA. TRBV21-1 is marked as a pseudogene. The CDR3 contains 13 residues. The CDR3 reads CASTNTPNTEAFF. Here the CDR3 DNA reads TGTGCCAGCACAAACACACCGAACACTGAAGCTTTCTTT.

This chain connects TRBV4-2 to TRBJ2-5; D is unresolved. Trimming stripped 0 bases from V and 4 bases from J, with 6 bases between. The CDR3 consists of 13 residues. Germline-derived CDR1 and CDR2 are LGHNA and YNFKEQ. In DNA form, the CDR3 reads TGTGCCAGCAGCCAAGAGATACGAGAGACCCAGTACTTC. This gives the protein CASSQEIRETQYF.

This chain uses TRBV4-1 with TRBJ1-5; 12 nucleotides line up with TRBD1. Looked up from germline, CDR1 is MGHRA and CDR2 is YSYEKL. V shed 1 base, J shed 5 bases, and the junction held 3 bases outside the gene matches. This CDR3 region has 16 residues. CDR3 residues: CASSQGGTGGHQPQHF. The CDR3 coding sequence is TGCGCCAGCAGCCAAGGGGGGACAGGGGGCCATCAGCCCCAGCATTTT.

This sequence joins TRBV28 and TRBJ2-2, with 7 bases identical to TRBD1. This CDR3 region has 16 residues. J lost 0 bases, V lost 5 bases, and 6 bases had no gene match. The V gene's germline CDR1 is MDHEN and CDR2 SYDVKM. The CDR3 protein is CASSPGGTANTGELFF. CDR3 in DNA: TGTGCCAGCAGTCCCGGTGGGACAGCGAACACCGGGGAGCTGTTTTTT. The full variable domain, in which reference TRBV28 and TRBJ2-2 provide the parts outside the CDR3, is DVKVTQSSRYLVKRTGEKVFLECVQDMDHENMFWYRQDPGLGLRLIYFSYDVKMKEKGDIPEGYSVSREKKERFSLILESASTNQTSMYLCASSPGGTANTGELFFGEGSRLTVL.

This clone was seen a single time. The V call is TRBV19, the J call TRBJ2-1; D gene uncertain. The CDR3 covers 15 residues. Trimming removed 3 bases at V and 3 bases at J, with 12 bases between. CDR1 and CDR2 (germline): LNHDA, SQIVND (reference sequence). The CDR3 reads CASSISLTDYNEQFF. The CDR3, as DNA: TGTGCCAGTAGTATTTCCTTAACCGACTACAATGAGCAGTTCTTC.

The chain couples TRBV5-1 to TRBJ1-2; TRBD1 is a possible D gene (6 bases). CDR3 length: 14 amino acids. Germline-derived CDR1 and CDR2 are SGHRS and YFSETQ. Deletions cut 4 bases from V and 1 base from J, with 11 bases between. As DNA, the CDR3 is TGCGCCAGCAGCCTACAGGACAGTAACTATGGCTACACCTTC. This sequence encodes CASSLQDSNYGYTF.

The chain carries TRBV6-5 and TRBJ2-2, with D perhaps matching TRBD2 (6 bases). Germline CDR1 is MNHEY and CDR2 is SVGAGI. CDR3 length: 14 residues. The germline V and J ends were trimmed by 1 base and 7 bases, with 10 bases remaining between them. This CDR3 reads CASSYFYGGGELFF. Written as DNA, the CDR3 is TGTGCCAGCAGTTACTTCTACGGGGGCGGGGAGCTGTTTTTT.

The CDR3 sequence: CASSLKGSYNEQFF. CDR3 DNA: TGTGCCAGCAGCCTTAAGGGGTCCTACAATGAGCAGTTCTTC. The rearrangement uses TRBV6-5 and TRBJ2-1; D is perhaps TRBD1 (5 bases). Germline values: CDR1 MNHEY, CDR2 SVGAGI. Trimming stripped 6 bases from V and 1 base from J, with 10 bases between. The length of the CDR3 is 14 residues.

This rearrangement joins TRBV7-9 to TRBJ1-6, with D unresolved. The CDR3 sequence is 14 residues long. Germline V gene data show CDR1 as SEHNR and CDR2 as FQNEAQ (reference sequence). Between the trimmed V and J ends, which lost 5 bases and 9 bases, there was a span of 14 bases. CDR3 region: CASSRGPNASPLHF. CDR3 bases: TGTGCCAGCAGCCGTGGACCCAATGCTTCACCCCTCCACTTT.

The J gene is TRBJ1-6, the V gene TRBV2; the D gene is possibly TRBD1 (5 bases). This CDR3 is built from 15 residues. In germline, CDR1 is SNHLY, CDR2 FYNNEI. V gave up 2 bases and J gave up 5 bases, with 10 bases separating them. CDR3 coding DNA: TGTGCCAGCAGTGAACAAGGGGTAGATAATTCACCCCTCCACTTT. This gives the protein CASSEQGVDNSPLHF. The variable domain in full, with the rest retrieved from reference TRBV2 and TRBJ1-6, is EPEVTQTPSHQVTQMGQEVILRCVPISNHLYFYWYRQILGQKVEFLVSFYNNEISEKSEIFDDQFSVERPDGSNFTLKIRSTKLEDSAMYFCASSEQGVDNSPLHFGNGTRLTVT.

This clone has just a few counts. This chain uses TRBV18 with TRBJ2-7; no reliable D call. This CDR3 region has 13 residues. Trimming cost V 3 bases and J 2 bases, with 8 bases left between them. CDR1 KGHSH and CDR2 LQKENI come from the germline V gene. CDR3 protein: CASSPSAAYEQYF. The CDR3 nucleotides read TGTGCCAGCTCACCCTCGGCGGCCTACGAGCAGTACTTC.

The chain has TRBV3-1 (or the pseudogene TRBV3-2) and TRBJ2-1; either TRBD1 or TRBD2 may fit D (5 bases each). Germline CDR1 is LGHDT and CDR2 is YNNKEL (reference sequence). This CDR3 is 16 amino acids long. V lost 0 bases to trimming and J lost 7 bases, with 16 bases between them. CDR3 nucleotides: TGTGCCAGCAGCCAAGATGGGGGTAGTGGATTTAATGAGCAGTTCTTC. Its protein is CASSQDGGSGFNEQFF.